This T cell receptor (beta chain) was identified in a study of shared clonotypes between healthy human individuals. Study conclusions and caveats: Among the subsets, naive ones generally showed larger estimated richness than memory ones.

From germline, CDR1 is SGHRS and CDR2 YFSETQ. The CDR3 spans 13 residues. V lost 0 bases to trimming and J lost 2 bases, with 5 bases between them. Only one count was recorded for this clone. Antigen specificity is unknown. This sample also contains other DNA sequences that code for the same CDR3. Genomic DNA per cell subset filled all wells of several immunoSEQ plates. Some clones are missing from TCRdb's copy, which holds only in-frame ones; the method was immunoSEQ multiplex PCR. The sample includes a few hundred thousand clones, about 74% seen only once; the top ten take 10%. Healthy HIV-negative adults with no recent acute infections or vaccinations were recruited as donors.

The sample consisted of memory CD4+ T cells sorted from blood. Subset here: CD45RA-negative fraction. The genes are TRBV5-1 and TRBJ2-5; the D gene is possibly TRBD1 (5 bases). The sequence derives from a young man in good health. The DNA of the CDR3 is TGCGCCAGCAGCTTGGAGGGGCAAGAGACCCAGTACTTC. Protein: CASSLEGQETQYF.